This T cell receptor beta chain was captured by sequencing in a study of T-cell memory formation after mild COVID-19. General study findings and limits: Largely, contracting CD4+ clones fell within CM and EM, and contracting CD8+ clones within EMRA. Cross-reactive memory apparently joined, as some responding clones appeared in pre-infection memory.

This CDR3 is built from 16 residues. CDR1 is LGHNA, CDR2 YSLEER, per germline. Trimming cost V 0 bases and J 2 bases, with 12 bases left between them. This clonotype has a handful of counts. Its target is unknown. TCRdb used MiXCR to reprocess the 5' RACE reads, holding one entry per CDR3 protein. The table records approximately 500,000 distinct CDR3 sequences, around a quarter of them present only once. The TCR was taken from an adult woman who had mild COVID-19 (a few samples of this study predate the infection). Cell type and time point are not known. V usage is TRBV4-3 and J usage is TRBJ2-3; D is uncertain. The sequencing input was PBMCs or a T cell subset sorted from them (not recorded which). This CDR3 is CASSQDRGRATDTQYF. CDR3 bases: TGCGCCAGCAGCCAAGATCGTGGTAGGGCCACAGATACGCAGTATTTT.